The 2 T cell receptor beta chains reported below all come from one sample, sequenced in a study of CD8 T cells in ankylosing spondylitis. Overall study results and limits: Characteristic, it appeared, of ankylosing spondylitis blood was a TCR beta motif of 7 or 8 highly homologous variants.

TCRdb ran MiXCR on the 5' RACE reads and lists one entry per CDR3 protein. The sample carries about 210,000 distinct CDR3 sequences, about 6.7% recorded once. For these TCRs, the target antigens are not known. Sequencing used blood, either unsorted or a sorted T cell fraction (not recorded which). These TCRs come from a male donor with ankylosing spondylitis.

This clonotype was seen ten or more times. The genes are TRBV28 and TRBJ2-2; D not resolved. Germline V lookup: CDR1 MDHEN, CDR2 SYDVKM. The CDR3 has 12 residues. V was clipped by 3 bases and J by 5 bases, with 4 bases between them. CDR3 region: CASSFRTGELFF. CDR3 in DNA: TGTGCCAGCAGTTTTAGAACCGGGGAGCTGTTTTTT.

This clonotype has ten or more counts. J is TRBJ1-1 and V is TRBV29-1, with 8 bases lining up with TRBD1. Trimming removed 6 bases from V and 1 base from J; junction bases left unmatched: 4. CDR3 length: 13 residues. CDR1 and CDR2 from the germline V gene are SQVTM and ANQGSEA. The CDR3 here is CSVRTGTNTEAFF. Written as DNA, the CDR3 is TGCAGCGTAAGGACAGGGACGAACACTGAAGCTTTCTTT.